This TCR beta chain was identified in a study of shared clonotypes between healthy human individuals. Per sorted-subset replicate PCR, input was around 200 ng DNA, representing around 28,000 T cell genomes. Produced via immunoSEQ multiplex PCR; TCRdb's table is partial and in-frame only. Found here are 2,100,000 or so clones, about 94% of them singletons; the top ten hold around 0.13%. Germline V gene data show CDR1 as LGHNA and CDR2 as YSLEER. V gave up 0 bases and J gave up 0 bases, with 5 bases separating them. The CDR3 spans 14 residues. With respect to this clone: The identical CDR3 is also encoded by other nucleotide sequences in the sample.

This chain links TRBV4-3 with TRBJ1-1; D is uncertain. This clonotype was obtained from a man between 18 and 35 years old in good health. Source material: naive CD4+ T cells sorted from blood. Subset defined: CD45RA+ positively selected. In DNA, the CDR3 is TGCGCCAGCAGCCAAGAAGGGATGAACACTGAAGCTTTCTTT. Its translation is CASSQEGMNTEAFF.